This passage covers 4 T cell receptor beta chains from one sample sequenced in a study of control samples from healthy donors and cancer patients. Only in-frame clones appear in the TCRdb table, and some are missing; sequencing was by immunoSEQ multiplex PCR. In the table there are about 120,000 clones, 70% to 90% of which are singletons. The sample comprised blood. Receptor source: a middle-aged man in good health.

The rearrangement joins TRBV5-1 to TRBJ1-2; possibly TRBD1 for D (5 bases). This CDR3 contains 15 residues. The V end lost 3 bases, the J end lost 1 base, and 13 bases lay between the germline ends. Germline V lookup: CDR1 SGHRS, CDR2 YFSETQ. The CDR3, as DNA: TGCGCCAGCAGCTACTCCGGGACGGTTAACTATGGCTACACCTTC. It yields the protein CASSYSGTVNYGYTF. Complete variable domain (other parts from reference TRBV5-1 and TRBJ1-2): KAGVTQTPRYLIKTRGQQVTLSCSPISGHRSVSWYQQTPGQGLQFLFEYFSETQRNKGNFPGRFSGRQFSNSRSEMNVSTLELGDSALYLCASSYSGTVNYGYTFGSGTRLTVV.

The V and J genes are TRBV7-2 and TRBJ1-3, with TRBD1 as a possible D gene (5 bases). Germline loops: CDR1 SGHTA, CDR2 FQGNSA. CDR3 length: 17 amino acids. Trimming pared 0 bases from V and 4 bases from J, leaving 16 bases between. The CDR3 DNA sequence: TGTGCCAGCAGCTTAGCCAGGCAGGGAAGGTCCGGAAACACCATATATTTT. This gives the protein CASSLARQGRSGNTIYF.

This rearrangement joins TRBV7-3 to TRBJ1-2; D unresolved. The ends were cut back, 2 bases at V and 7 bases at J, with 17 bases in the middle. Looked up from germline, CDR1 is SGHTA and CDR2 is FQGTGA. This CDR3 is 15 amino acids long. The CDR3 DNA follows: TGTGCCAGCAGCTTAGACCCAGCTGGGGTGGGTGGCTACACCTTC. It specifies CASSLDPAGVGGYTF. Full variable domain (rest looked up from reference TRBV7-3 and TRBJ1-2): GAGVSQTPSNKVTEKGKYVELRCDPISGHTALYWYRQSLGQGPEFLIYFQGTGAADDSGLPNDRFFAVRPEGSVSTLKIQRTERGDSAVYLCASSLDPAGVGGYTFGSGTRLTVV.

DNA for the CDR3: TGTGCCAGCAGCCAAGATGGCGGGACATCGTTGGTGAGGGAAAAACTGTTTTTT. Translation: CASSQDGGTSLVREKLFF. The chain employs TRBV4-2 and TRBJ1-4; weak D call: TRBD1 (6 bases). Trimming cost V 0 bases and J 8 bases, with 22 bases left between them. Per germline, CDR1 LGHNA and CDR2 YNFKEQ. This CDR3 has 18 residues.